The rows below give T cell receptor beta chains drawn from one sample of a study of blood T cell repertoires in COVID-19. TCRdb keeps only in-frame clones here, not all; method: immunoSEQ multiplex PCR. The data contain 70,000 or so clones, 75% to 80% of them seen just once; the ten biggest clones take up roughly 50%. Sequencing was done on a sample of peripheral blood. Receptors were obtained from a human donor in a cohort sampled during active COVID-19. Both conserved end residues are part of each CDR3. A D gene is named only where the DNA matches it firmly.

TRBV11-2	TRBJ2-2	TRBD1	TGTGCCGGACAGGCGTTGTTCACCGGGGAGCTGTTTTTT	CAGQALFTGELFF
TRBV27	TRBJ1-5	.	TGTGCCAGCAGAAACGCAGGGTCGCAATATCAGCCCCAGCATTTT	CASRNAGSQYQPQHF
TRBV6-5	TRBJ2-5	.	TGTGCCAGCAAGGAGCCTTGGGAGACCCAGTACTTC	CASKEPWETQYF
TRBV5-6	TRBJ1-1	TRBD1	TGTGCCAGCAGCTCCGGGACAGGGAGGACGAACACTGAAGCTTTCTTT	CASSSGTGRTNTEAFF
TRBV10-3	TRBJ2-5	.	TGTGCCATCAGTGAGTCGGCGGGGGCAGGAAAAGAGACCCAGTACTTC	CAISESAGAGKETQYF
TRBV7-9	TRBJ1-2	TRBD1	TGTGCCAGCAGCTTAGATGGGACAGGAACCTATGGCTACACCTTC	CASSLDGTGTYGYTF
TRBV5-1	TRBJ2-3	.	TGCGCCAGCAGCTTGCTGGCACAGGGCCCAGATACGCAGTATTTT	CASSLLAQGPDTQYF
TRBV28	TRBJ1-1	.	TGTGCCACTATTACGACAGGCTGGGAAGCTTTCTTT	CATITTGWEAFF
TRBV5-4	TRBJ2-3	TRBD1	TGTGCCAGCAGTCAGGGACAGTCAGATACGCAGTATTTT	CASSQGQSDTQYF
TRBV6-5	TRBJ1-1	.	TGTGCCAGCAGTTCCCAGGTTGGCACTGAAGCTTTCTTT	CASSSQVGTEAFF
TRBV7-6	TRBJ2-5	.	TGTGCCAGCAGCCCCGGGGCGGGGACCTCGTACCAAGAGACCCAGTACTTC	CASSPGAGTSYQETQYF
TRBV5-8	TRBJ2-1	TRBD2	TGTGCCAGCAGCCCCACCCAGGCTAGCGGGAGGACGTCCTACAATGAGCAGTTCTTC	CASSPTQASGRTSYNEQFF
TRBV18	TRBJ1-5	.	TGTGCCAGCTCACAGGGAGCAAAGCAGCCCCAGCATTTT	CASSQGAKQPQHF
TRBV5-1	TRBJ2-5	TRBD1	TGCGCCAGCAGCCCCGGACAGGGGATTGGGCAAGAGACCCAGTACTTC	CASSPGQGIGQETQYF
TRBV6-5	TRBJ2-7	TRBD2	TGTGCCAGCGGACTAGCGGGAGGGCGGGACGAGCAGTACTTC	CASGLAGGRDEQYF
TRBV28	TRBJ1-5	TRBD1	TGTGCCAGCAGCCCTCAGGGACAGAACAATCAGCCCCAGCATTTT	CASSPQGQNNQPQHF
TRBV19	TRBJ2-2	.	TGTGCCAGTAGTATGCGCAACGGGGAGCTGTTTTTT	CASSMRNGELFF
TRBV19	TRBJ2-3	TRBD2	TGTGCCAGTAGTACTCTAGCGGGAGGGAGAGATACGCAGTATTTT	CASSTLAGGRDTQYF
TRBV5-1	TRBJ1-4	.	TGCGCCAGCAGCTTGGCTGCAGGGGCGGCAACTAATGAAAAACTGTTTTTT	CASSLAAGAATNEKLFF
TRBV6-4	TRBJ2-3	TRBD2	TGTGCCAGCAGTGAACTAGCGGGCACAGATACGCAGTATTTT	CASSELAGTDTQYF
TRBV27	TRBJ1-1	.	TGTGCCAGCAGTTCCGCGACAGAAGCTTTCTTT	CASSSATEAFF
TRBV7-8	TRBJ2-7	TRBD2	TGTGCCAGCAGCTTAGCGACTAGCGGGGGAAGGTCCTACGAGCAGTACTTC	CASSLATSGGRSYEQYF
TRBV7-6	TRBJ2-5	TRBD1	TGTGCCAGCAGCCCCGGGACAGGGGGTATTCAAGAGACCCAGTACTTC	CASSPGTGGIQETQYF
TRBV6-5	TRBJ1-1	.	TGTGCCAGCAGTTCCCGGGGAGGGGGCACTGAAGCTTTCTTT	CASSSRGGGTEAFF